Presented here are 17 T cell receptor beta chains from one specimen sequenced in a study of CD8+CD57+ T cells in acquired aplastic anemia. TCR beta VDJ and CDR3 were profiled, and genomic DNA was the template. TCRdb used MiXCR to reprocess the reads, holding one entry per CDR3 protein. The profile shows just over 400,000 distinct CDR3 sequences, about two thirds of them singletons. Sequenced input: sorted CD4+, CD8+, or CD8+CD57+ T cells (not recorded which) from PBMCs. These receptors came from a human donor in good health, serving as a control.

The CDR3 region has the DNA TGTGCCAGCAGAGACAGCCTTTACGAGCAGTACTTC. It translates to CASRDSLYEQYF. The chain joins TRBV6-1 to TRBJ2-7; D possibly corresponds to TRBD1 (5 bases). The CDR3 is 12 amino acids. V lost 6 bases to trimming and J lost 4 bases, with 10 bases between them. The germline V gene has CDR1 MNHNS and CDR2 SASEGT.

The V and J genes are TRBV5-6 and TRBJ2-4; TRBD1 might be the D (6 bases). CDR1 and CDR2 (germline): SGHDT, YYEEEE. The CDR3 extends over 15 amino acids. V was cut by 7 bases and J by 0 bases, with 14 bases left in between. CDR3 sequence (DNA): TGTGCCAGCGGCCCAACAGGGTCAGCCAAAAACATTCAGTACTTC. Amino acids: CASGPTGSAKNIQYF.

This clonotype was recorded at least ten times. The chain joins TRBV6-5 to TRBJ1-1; the match to TRBD1 covers 8 bases. V was pared by 6 bases and J by 1 base, with 10 bases of the junction left unmatched. From germline, CDR1 is MNHEY and CDR2 SVGAGI. The CDR3 loop spans 16 amino acids. In DNA form, the CDR3 reads TGTGCCAGCAGGGCGGGACAGGCCTTACCGAACACTGAAGCTTTCTTT. It codes for CASRAGQALPNTEAFF.

V and J are TRBV29-1 and TRBJ1-1, with 7 bases that match TRBD1. There are 13 residues in the CDR3. In germline, CDR1 is SQVTM, CDR2 ANQGSEA. With V trimmed by 5 bases and J by 1 base, 4 bases remained unmatched. The CDR3: CSVLGQQNTEAFF. The DNA of the CDR3 is TGCAGCGTTTTGGGACAGCAGAACACTGAAGCTTTCTTT.

Worth noting for this clonotype: At one of its ends the junction is not consistent with the germline gene, which may arise from a read error. The V call is TRBV10-3, the J call TRBJ2-7, with D tentatively TRBD1 (5 bases). Judging by the DNA end, TRBJ2-5 fits better; the J call may be wrong. Germline CDR1 ENHRY, CDR2 SYGVKD. The CDR3 has 15 amino acids. For the CDR3, the DNA is TGTGCCAGCAGTTACGGTATGGGGCAGGAGGAGACCCAGTACTTC. Amino acids: CASSYGMGQEETQYF.

This clonotype has at least ten counts. J is TRBJ1-2 and V is TRBV9; D may be TRBD1 (6 bases). The CDR3 is 15 residues long. Trimming stripped 0 bases from V and 2 bases from J, with 11 bases between. CDR1 is SGDLS and CDR2 is YYNGEE in the germline V gene. The CDR3 protein is CASSVAGGENYGYTF. CDR3 in DNA: TGTGCCAGCAGCGTAGCCGGGGGCGAGAACTATGGCTACACCTTC.

The chain couples TRBV10-3 to TRBJ1-1; D not resolved. Germline V CDR1 and CDR2: ENHRY, SYGVKD. Trimming stripped 6 bases from V and 1 base from J, with 12 bases between. This CDR3 contains 14 residues. Written as DNA, the CDR3 is TGTGCCATCAGCCGAGACATATCGAACACTGAAGCTTTCTTT. Protein: CAISRDISNTEAFF.

This clonotype was detected only a few times. This chain links TRBV10-3 with TRBJ2-7, with TRBD1 matching 10 bases. With V trimmed by 3 bases and J by 5 bases, 7 bases remained unmatched. The CDR3 runs 15 residues. The germline gives CDR1 ENHRY, CDR2 SYGVKD. DNA of the CDR3: TGTGCCATCAGTGAACTTGACAGGGGGCCTGACGAGCAGTACTTC. Residues: CAISELDRGPDEQYF.

Comment on this clonotype: Germline and junction disagree at one end, which may indicate a read error. The V gene is TRBV7-9, the J gene TRBJ1-1, with unresolved D. Germline CDR1 SEHNR, CDR2 FQNEAQ (reference sequence). This CDR3 has 14 residues. CDR3 sequence reads: CASSGGREEIFGPF. CDR3 DNA: TGTGCCAGCAGCGGAGGGCGGGAAGAGATCTTCGGGCCATTT.

This chain connects TRBV7-9 to TRBJ2-1; D is ambiguous. Between the trimmed V and J ends, which lost 5 bases and 8 bases, there was a span of 19 bases. CDR3 length: 15 residues. Germline CDR1 and CDR2: SEHNR and FQNEAQ (reference sequence). CDR3 DNA sequence: TGTGCCAGCAGCCCCCTGACGAGAGAATACGATGAGCAGTTCTTC. This codes for CASSPLTREYDEQFF.

The table lists this clonotype with many counts. The rearrangement joins TRBV20-1 to TRBJ1-5, with D uncertain. Deletions cut 3 bases from V and 1 base from J, with 7 bases between. The V gene's germline CDR1 is DFQATT and CDR2 SNEGSKA (reference sequence). The CDR3 spans 13 residues. The CDR3 region is CSARSESNQPQHF. In DNA, the CDR3 is TGCAGTGCTAGGAGCGAGAGCAATCAGCCCCAGCATTTT.

The chain employs TRBV19 and TRBJ1-4; 10 nucleotides line up with TRBD1. The CDR3 is 17 amino acids. Germline V CDR1 and CDR2: LNHDA, SQIVND (reference sequence). J gave up 0 bases and V 4 bases, and 5 bases lay outside the gene matches. CDR3 amino acids: CASSTGQGPATNEKLFF. The CDR3 DNA is TGTGCCAGTAGTACGGGACAGGGGCCCGCAACTAATGAAAAACTGTTTTTT.

This sequence joins TRBV29-1 and TRBJ2-7; D is possibly TRBD1 (5 bases). This CDR3 comprises 13 residues. The V gene lost 6 bases and the J gene lost 0 bases, with 12 bases spanning the gap. Per germline, CDR1 SQVTM and CDR2 ANQGSEA. CDR3 sequence: CSVRRQSSYEQYF. The CDR3 DNA sequence: TGCAGCGTCCGCAGACAGTCCTCCTACGAGCAGTACTTC.

Worth noting for this clonotype: One end of the junction fails to match germline, which may point to a read error. This chain joins TRBV10-3 and TRBJ1-2; no clear D gene. CDR1 is ENHRY, CDR2 SYGVKD, per germline. The CDR3 spans 10 residues. The CDR3 is CAISEEHRIF. CDR3 nucleotides: TGTGCCATCAGTGAAGAGCACCGAATTTTC.

About this clonotype: The junction does not match germline at one end; this may be a read error. The CDR3, as DNA: TGCGCCAGCAGCCCCGTCTCGAGGAAAGGGGACTATGGCTACACCTTC. Its protein product is CASSPVSRKGDYGYTF. The chain joins TRBV7-9 to TRBJ1-2, with a possible D match to TRBD1 (5 bases). From germline, CDR1 is SEHNR and CDR2 FQNEAQ (reference sequence). This CDR3 comprises 16 residues.

This clonotype has just a few counts. Possible read error: a much larger clone is one base away. CDR3 nucleotide sequence: TGTGCCAGCGGGGGACAGGGGGCCAGCTCCTACAAGCAGTACTTC. Translating it yields CASGGQGASSYKQYF. The V and J genes are TRBV6-5 and TRBJ2-7, with 12 bases lining up with TRBD1. The length of the CDR3 is 15 residues. The germline V gene has CDR1 MNHEY and CDR2 SVGAGI.

This clonotype has ten or more counts. The V gene is TRBV7-6, the J gene TRBJ2-7; no reliable D call. Trimming shortened V by 3 bases and J by 2 bases, and 8 bases separated the two germline ends. The germline V gene has CDR1 SGHVS and CDR2 FNYEAQ. There are 13 residues in the CDR3. The CDR3 is CASSLSTTYEQYF. DNA of the CDR3: TGTGCCAGCAGCTTGAGCACCACCTACGAGCAGTACTTC.